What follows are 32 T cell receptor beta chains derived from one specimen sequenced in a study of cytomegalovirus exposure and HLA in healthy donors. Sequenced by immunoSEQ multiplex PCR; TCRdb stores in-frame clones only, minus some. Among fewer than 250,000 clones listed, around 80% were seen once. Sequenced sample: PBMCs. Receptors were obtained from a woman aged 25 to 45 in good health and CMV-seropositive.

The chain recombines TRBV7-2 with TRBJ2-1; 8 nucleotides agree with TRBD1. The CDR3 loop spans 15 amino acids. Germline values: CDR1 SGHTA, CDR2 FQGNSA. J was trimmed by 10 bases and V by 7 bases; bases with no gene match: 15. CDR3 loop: CASKIGQGMSNEQFF. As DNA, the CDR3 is TGTGCCAGCAAGATCGGACAGGGCATGAGTAACGAGCAGTTCTTC.

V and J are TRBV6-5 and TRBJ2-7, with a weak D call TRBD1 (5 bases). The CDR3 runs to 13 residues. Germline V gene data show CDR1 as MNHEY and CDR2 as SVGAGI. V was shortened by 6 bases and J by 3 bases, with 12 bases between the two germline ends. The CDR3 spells CASSLDRNYEQYF. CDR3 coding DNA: TGTGCCAGCAGCCTCGACAGAAACTACGAGCAGTACTTC.

The CDR3 DNA is TGTGCCAGCAGCTTAGTTACAGGGAGGAATCCTGAAGCTTTCTTT. Its translation: CASSLVTGRNPEAFF. This chain connects TRBV7-8 to TRBJ1-1; D is possibly TRBD1 (6 bases). CDR1 SGHVS and CDR2 FQNEAQ come from the germline V gene. The CDR3 sequence is 15 residues long. Deletions cut 1 base from V and 6 bases from J, with 15 bases between. Filled out from reference TRBV7-8 and TRBJ1-1, the complete variable domain reads GAGVSQSPRYKVAKRGQDVALRCDPISGHVSLFWYQQALGQGPEFLTYFQNEAQLDKSGLPSDRFFAERPEGSVSTLKIQRTQQEDSAVYLCASSLVTGRNPEAFFGQGTRLTVV.

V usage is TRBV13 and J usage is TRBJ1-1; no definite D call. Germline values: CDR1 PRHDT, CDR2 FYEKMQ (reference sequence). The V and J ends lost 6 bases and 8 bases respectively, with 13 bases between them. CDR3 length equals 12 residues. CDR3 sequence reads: CASSPQRSEAFF. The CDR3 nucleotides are TGTGCCAGCAGTCCGCAGAGAAGCGAAGCTTTCTTT. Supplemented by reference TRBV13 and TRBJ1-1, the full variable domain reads AAGVIQSPRHLIKEKRETATLKCYPIPRHDTVYWYQQGPGQDPQFLISFYEKMQSDKGSIPDRFSAQQFSDYHSELNMSSLELGDSALYFCASSPQRSEAFFGQGTRLTVV.

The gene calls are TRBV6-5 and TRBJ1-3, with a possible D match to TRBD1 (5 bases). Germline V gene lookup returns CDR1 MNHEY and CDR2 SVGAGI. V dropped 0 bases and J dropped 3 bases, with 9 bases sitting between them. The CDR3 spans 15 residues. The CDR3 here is CASSYSLGVGNTIYF. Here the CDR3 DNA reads TGTGCCAGCAGTTACTCGCTGGGGGTTGGAAACACCATATATTTT.

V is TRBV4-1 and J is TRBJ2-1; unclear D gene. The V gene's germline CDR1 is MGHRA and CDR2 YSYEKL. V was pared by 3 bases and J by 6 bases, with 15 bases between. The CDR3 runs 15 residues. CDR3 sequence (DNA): TGCGCCAGCAGCCAGGCCGGCACCCAGAGCAATGAGCAGTTCTTC. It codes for CASSQAGTQSNEQFF.

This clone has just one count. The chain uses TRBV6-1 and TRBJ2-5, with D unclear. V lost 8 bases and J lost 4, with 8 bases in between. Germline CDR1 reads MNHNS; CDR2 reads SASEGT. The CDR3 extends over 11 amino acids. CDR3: CASGRTETQYF. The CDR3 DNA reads TGTGCCAGCGGCCGAACAGAGACCCAGTACTTC.

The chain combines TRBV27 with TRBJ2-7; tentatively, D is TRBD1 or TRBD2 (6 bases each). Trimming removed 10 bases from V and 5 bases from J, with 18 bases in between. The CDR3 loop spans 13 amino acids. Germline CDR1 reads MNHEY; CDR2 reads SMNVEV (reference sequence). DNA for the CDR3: TGTGCCACCTCCGTTGGGGGGCGGGACGAGCAGTACTTC. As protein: CATSVGGRDEQYF.

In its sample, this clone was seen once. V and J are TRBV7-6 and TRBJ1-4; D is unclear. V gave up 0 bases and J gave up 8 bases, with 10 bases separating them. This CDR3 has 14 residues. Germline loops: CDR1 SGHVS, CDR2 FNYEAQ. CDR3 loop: CASSLAGQDEKLFF. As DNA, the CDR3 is TGTGCCAGCAGCTTAGCCGGGCAGGACGAAAAACTGTTTTTT.

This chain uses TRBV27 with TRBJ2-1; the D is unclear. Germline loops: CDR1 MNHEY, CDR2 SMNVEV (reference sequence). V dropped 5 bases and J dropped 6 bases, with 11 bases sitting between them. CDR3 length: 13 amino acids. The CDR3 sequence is CASSTTEANEQFF. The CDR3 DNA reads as TGTGCCAGCAGTACCACAGAGGCCAATGAGCAGTTCTTC.

Here the CDR3 reads CSVEDRWGAYEQYF. The CDR3, as DNA: TGCAGCGTTGAAGATCGGTGGGGTGCCTACGAGCAGTACTTC. This chain joins TRBV29-1 and TRBJ2-7; D not resolved. This CDR3 contains 14 residues. Per germline, CDR1 SQVTM and CDR2 ANQGSEA. V was shortened by 0 bases and J by 2 bases, with 11 bases between the two germline ends.

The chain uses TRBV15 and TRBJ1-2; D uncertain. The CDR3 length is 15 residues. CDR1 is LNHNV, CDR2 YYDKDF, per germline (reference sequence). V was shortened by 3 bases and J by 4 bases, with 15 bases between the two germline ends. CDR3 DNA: TGTGCCACCAGCAGGGGGAGAGGGAATGGCTATGGCTACACCTTC. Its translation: CATSRGRGNGYGYTF.

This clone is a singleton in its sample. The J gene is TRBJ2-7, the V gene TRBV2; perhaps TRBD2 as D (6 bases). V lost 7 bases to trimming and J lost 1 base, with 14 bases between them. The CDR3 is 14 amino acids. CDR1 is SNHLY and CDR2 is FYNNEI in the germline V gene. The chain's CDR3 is CASMASVLSYEQYF. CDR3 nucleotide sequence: TGTGCCAGCATGGCTAGCGTGTTATCCTACGAGCAGTACTTC. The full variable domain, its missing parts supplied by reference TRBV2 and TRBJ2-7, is EPEVTQTPSHQVTQMGQEVILRCVPISNHLYFYWYRQILGQKVEFLVSFYNNEISEKSEIFDDQFSVERPDGSNFTLKIRSTKLEDSAMYFCASMASVLSYEQYFGPGTRLTVT.

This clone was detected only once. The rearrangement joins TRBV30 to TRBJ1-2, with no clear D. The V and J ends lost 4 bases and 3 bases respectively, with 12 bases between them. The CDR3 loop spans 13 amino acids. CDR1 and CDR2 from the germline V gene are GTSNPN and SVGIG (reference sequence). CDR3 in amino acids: CAWTVPAYYGYTF. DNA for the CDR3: TGTGCCTGGACCGTTCCGGCCTACTATGGCTACACCTTC.

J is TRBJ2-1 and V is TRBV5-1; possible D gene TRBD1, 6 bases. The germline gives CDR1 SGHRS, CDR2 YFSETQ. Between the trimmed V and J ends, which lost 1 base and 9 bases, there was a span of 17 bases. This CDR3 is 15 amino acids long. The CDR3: CASSLSPDSDGEQFF. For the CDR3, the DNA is TGCGCCAGCAGCTTGTCACCGGACAGCGATGGTGAGCAGTTCTTC.

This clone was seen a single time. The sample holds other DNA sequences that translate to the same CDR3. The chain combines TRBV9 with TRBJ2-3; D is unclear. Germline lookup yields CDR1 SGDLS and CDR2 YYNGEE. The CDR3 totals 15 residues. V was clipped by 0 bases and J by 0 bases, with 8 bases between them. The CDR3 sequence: CASSVDGTSTDTQYF. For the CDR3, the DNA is TGTGCCAGCAGCGTAGATGGCACTAGCACAGATACGCAGTATTTT.

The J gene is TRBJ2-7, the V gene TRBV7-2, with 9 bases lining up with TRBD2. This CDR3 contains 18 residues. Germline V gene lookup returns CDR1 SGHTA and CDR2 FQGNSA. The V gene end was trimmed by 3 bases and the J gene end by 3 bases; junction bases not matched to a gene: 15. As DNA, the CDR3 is TGTGCCAGCAGCTTCTCACGGGCTAGCGGGACTCTGCTCTACGAGCAGTACTTC. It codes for CASSFSRASGTLLYEQYF.

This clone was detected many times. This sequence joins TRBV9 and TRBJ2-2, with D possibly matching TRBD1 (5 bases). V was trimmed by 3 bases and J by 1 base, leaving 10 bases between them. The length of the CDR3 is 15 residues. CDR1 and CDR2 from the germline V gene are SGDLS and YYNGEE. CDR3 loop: CASSATGQNTGELFF. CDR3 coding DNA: TGTGCCAGCAGCGCCACTGGACAGAACACCGGGGAGCTGTTTTTT. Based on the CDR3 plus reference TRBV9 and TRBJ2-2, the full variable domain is DSGVTQTPKHLITATGQRVTLRCSPRSGDLSVYWYQQSLDQGLQFLIQYYNGEERAKGNILERFSAQQFPDLHSELNLSSLELGDSALYFCASSATGQNTGELFFGEGSRLTVL.

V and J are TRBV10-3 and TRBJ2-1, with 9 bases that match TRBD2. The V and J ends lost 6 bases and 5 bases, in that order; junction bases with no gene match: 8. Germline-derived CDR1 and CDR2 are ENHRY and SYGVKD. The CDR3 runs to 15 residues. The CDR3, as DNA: TGTGCCATCAGGGGGACTAGCATTCCTAACAATGAGCAGTTCTTC. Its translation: CAIRGTSIPNNEQFF.

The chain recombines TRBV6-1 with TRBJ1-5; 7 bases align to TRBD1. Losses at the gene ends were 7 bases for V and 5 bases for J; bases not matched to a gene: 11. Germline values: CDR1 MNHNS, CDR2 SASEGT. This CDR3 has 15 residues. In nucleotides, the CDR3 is TGTGCCAGCACCCGAGGGGGGACAGCTTATCAGCCCCAGCATTTT. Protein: CASTRGGTAYQPQHF.

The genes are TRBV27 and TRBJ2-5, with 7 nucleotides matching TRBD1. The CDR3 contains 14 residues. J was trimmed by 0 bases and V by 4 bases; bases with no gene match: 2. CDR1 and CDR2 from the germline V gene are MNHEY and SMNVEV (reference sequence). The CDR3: CASSSGQHQETQYF. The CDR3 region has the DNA TGTGCCAGCAGTTCGGGACAGCACCAAGAGACCCAGTACTTC.

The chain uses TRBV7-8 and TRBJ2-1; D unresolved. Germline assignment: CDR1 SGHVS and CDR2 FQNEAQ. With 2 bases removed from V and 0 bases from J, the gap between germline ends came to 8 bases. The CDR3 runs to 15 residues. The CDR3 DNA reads TGTGCCAGCAGCTTAACTGCACTCTCCTACAATGAGCAGTTCTTC. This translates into CASSLTALSYNEQFF.

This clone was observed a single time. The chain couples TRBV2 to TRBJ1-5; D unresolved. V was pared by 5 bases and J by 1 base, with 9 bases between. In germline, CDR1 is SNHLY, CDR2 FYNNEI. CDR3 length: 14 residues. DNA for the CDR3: TGTGCCAGCAGTAAATCGGAAAGCAATCAGCCCCAGCATTTT. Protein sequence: CASSKSESNQPQHF.

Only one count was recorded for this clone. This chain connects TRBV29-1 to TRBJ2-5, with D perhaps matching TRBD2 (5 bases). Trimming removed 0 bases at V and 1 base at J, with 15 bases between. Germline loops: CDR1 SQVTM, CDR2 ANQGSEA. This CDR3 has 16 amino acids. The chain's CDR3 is CSVEDPRERPQETQYF. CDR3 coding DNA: TGCAGCGTTGAAGATCCGAGGGAGAGGCCCCAAGAGACCCAGTACTTC.

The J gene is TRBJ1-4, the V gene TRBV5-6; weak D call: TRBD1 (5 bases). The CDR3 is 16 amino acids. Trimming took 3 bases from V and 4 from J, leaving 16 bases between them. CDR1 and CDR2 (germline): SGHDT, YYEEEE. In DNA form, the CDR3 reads TGTGCCAGCAGCTCACGGGCCAGGGATGTTAATGAAAAACTGTTTTTT. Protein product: CASSSRARDVNEKLFF.

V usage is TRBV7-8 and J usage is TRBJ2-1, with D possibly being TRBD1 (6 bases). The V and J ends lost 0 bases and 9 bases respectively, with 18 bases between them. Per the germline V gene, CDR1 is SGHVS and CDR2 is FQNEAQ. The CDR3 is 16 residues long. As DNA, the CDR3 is TGTGCCAGCAGCTTAGCGTCGACTACAATACAGGGTGAGCAGTTCTTC. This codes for CASSLASTTIQGEQFF. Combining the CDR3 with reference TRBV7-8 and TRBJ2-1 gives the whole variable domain GAGVSQSPRYKVAKRGQDVALRCDPISGHVSLFWYQQALGQGPEFLTYFQNEAQLDKSGLPSDRFFAERPEGSVSTLKIQRTQQEDSAVYLCASSLASTTIQGEQFFGPGTRLTVL.

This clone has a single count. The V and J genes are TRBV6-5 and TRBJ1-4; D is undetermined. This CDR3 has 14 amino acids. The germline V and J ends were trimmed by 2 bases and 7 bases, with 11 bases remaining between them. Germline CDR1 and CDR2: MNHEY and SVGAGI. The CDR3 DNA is TGTGCCAGCAGTTACGCCCGACACTCTGAAAAACTGTTTTTT. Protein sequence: CASSYARHSEKLFF.

CDR3 in amino acids: CASRQGQGAAGELFF. The CDR3 DNA sequence: TGTGCCAGCAGACAGGGACAGGGGGCAGCCGGGGAGCTGTTTTTT. The chain joins TRBV5-6 to TRBJ2-2; TRBD1 matches 12 bases. The V gene's germline CDR1 is SGHDT and CDR2 YYEEEE. Trimming cost V 5 bases and J 6 bases; bases outside gene matches: 5. This CDR3 has 15 residues.

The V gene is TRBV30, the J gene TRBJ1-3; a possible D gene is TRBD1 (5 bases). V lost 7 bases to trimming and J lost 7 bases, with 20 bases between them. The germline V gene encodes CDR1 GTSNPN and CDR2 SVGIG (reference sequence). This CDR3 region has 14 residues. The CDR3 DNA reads TGTGCCTCCTTAATACCGGGACGGAGGAACACCATATATTTT. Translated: CASLIPGRRNTIYF.

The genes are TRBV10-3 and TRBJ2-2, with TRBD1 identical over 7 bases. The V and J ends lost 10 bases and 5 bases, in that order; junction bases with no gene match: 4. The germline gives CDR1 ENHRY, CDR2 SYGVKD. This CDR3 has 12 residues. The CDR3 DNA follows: TGTGCCAACGAACAGGGGACCGGGGAGCTGTTTTTT. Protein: CANEQGTGELFF.

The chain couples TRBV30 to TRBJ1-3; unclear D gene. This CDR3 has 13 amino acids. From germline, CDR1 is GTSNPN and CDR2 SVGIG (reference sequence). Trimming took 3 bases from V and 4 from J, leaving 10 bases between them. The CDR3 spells CAWREIRGNTIYF. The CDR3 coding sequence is TGTGCCTGGAGGGAGATCCGCGGAAACACCATATATTTT.

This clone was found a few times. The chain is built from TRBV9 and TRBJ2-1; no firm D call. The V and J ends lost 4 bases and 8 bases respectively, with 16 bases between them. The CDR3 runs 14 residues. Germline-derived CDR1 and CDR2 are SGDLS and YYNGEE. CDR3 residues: CASSPVLTSYEQFF. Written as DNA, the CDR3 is TGTGCCAGCAGCCCCGTATTGACCTCCTATGAGCAGTTCTTC.